Below are 16 T cell receptor beta chains sequenced from a single sample in a study of technical replicates of blood from a handful of donors. TCRdb's copy holds only in-frame clones and misses some; the assay was immunoSEQ multiplex PCR. The sample consists of about 100,000 clones, more than 90% of them appearing once. The sequenced sample was T cells isolated from PBMCs. The receptors here all came from a human donor in good health.

This chain links TRBV11-2 with TRBJ2-1; the D gene is possibly TRBD2 (5 bases). The V gene's germline CDR1 is SGHAT and CDR2 FQNNGV. CDR3 length equals 12 residues. Trimming pared 5 bases from V and 12 bases from J, leaving 14 bases between. Here the CDR3 DNA reads TGTGCCAGCAGCGAACAATCGGGGAGGCAGTTCTTC. This encodes CASSEQSGRQFF.

The chain recombines TRBV5-1 with TRBJ2-7; 7 nucleotides match TRBD1. Germline V gives CDR1 SGHRS, CDR2 YFSETQ. With V trimmed by 4 bases and J by 2 bases, 9 bases remained unmatched. The CDR3 covers 15 residues. CDR3 coding DNA: TGCGCCAGCAGCCCTTGGACAGGCCCTACCTACGAGCAGTACTTC. Its protein product is CASSPWTGPTYEQYF.

The gene calls are TRBV19 and TRBJ1-5; TRBD1 agrees at 8 bases. V shed 7 bases and J 1 base; nucleotides not matched to a gene: 3. The CDR3 is 14 residues long. Germline values: CDR1 LNHDA, CDR2 SQIVND (reference sequence). The CDR3 bases are TGTGCCAGTACGGACAGGGCCAGCAATCAGCCCCAGCATTTT. It specifies CASTDRASNQPQHF.

This clone showed up just once. The gene calls are TRBV25-1 and TRBJ1-1; D not resolved. This CDR3 comprises 13 residues. The V and J ends lost 6 bases and 0 bases respectively, with 8 bases between them. Germline assignment: CDR1 MGHDK and CDR2 SYGVNS. In nucleotides, the CDR3 is TGTGCCAGCAGGTGGCTTATGAACACTGAAGCTTTCTTT. Translated: CASRWLMNTEAFF.

V is TRBV21-1 and J is TRBJ2-6; TRBD1, the table's D call, was not compared with the DNA. TRBV21-1 is tagged as a pseudogene. The CDR3 is 19 residues long. CDR3 in DNA: TGTGCCACGAGAGGACAGGGGGCCGAAGTTAGCTCTGGGGCCAACGTCCTGACTTTC. Protein sequence: CATRGQGAEVSSGANVLTF.

This clone came up a few times. Here the CDR3 reads CASSEDRVYGYTF. In nucleotides, the CDR3 is TGTGCCAGCAGTGAGGACAGGGTTTATGGCTACACCTTC. The genes are TRBV27 and TRBJ1-2, with 8 bases matching TRBD1. There are 13 residues in the CDR3. Germline CDR1 and CDR2: MNHEY and SMNVEV (reference sequence). The J segment lost 5 bases and the V segment lost 5 bases, leaving 4 bases of the junction unmatched.

The V call is TRBV19, the J call TRBJ1-1; TRBD1 is a possible D gene (5 bases). The V end lost 6 bases, the J end lost 0 bases, and 11 bases lay between the germline ends. The CDR3 totals 14 residues. Germline CDR1 LNHDA, CDR2 SQIVND (reference sequence). This chain's CDR3 is CASSPDRLNTEAFF. In nucleotides, the CDR3 is TGTGCCAGTAGCCCAGACAGATTGAACACTGAAGCTTTCTTT.

V usage is TRBV7-8 and J usage is TRBJ1-6; D gene ambiguous. The CDR3 length is 15 residues. Trimming left V 3 bases short and J 10 bases short, with 16 bases between. From germline, CDR1 is SGHVS and CDR2 FQNEAQ. The CDR3 protein is CASSFLADWRSPLHF. The CDR3, as DNA: TGTGCCAGCAGCTTCCTGGCTGACTGGCGATCACCCCTCCACTTT.

The count of this clone is one. The gene calls are TRBV7-8 and TRBJ2-7; D possibly corresponds to TRBD2 (6 bases). The CDR3 totals 14 residues. Germline lookup yields CDR1 SGHVS and CDR2 FQNEAQ. Trimming cost V 5 bases and J 0 bases, with 11 bases left between them. CDR3 sequence (DNA): TGTGCCAGCAGCACCGGGACTTACTCCTACGAGCAGTACTTC. Its protein is CASSTGTYSYEQYF.

The chain couples TRBV2 to TRBJ1-2, with D possibly TRBD1 on 5 matching bases. Germline CDR1 reads SNHLY; CDR2 reads FYNNEI. CDR3 length equals 13 residues. V dropped 4 bases and J dropped 3 bases, with 9 bases sitting between them. The CDR3 here is CASSAGPDYGYTF. As DNA, the CDR3 is TGTGCCAGCAGTGCAGGGCCCGACTATGGCTACACCTTC. Based on the CDR3 plus reference TRBV2 and TRBJ1-2, the full variable domain is EPEVTQTPSHQVTQMGQEVILRCVPISNHLYFYWYRQILGQKVEFLVSFYNNEISEKSEIFDDQFSVERPDGSNFTLKIRSTKLEDSAMYFCASSAGPDYGYTFGSGTRLTVV.

The V gene is TRBV13, the J gene TRBJ2-1, with D perhaps matching TRBD2 (6 bases). The CDR3 is 16 residues long. Germline assignment: CDR1 PRHDT and CDR2 FYEKMQ (reference sequence). V lost 5 bases, J lost 5 bases, and 19 bases lay in between. The CDR3 region has the DNA TGTGCCAGCAGCACCCCCACTACGGGACTTAACAATGAGCAGTTCTTC. Amino acid sequence: CASSTPTTGLNNEQFF.

J is TRBJ1-4 and V is TRBV7-9; D is unresolved. The CDR3 is made up of 14 amino acids. From germline, CDR1 is SEHNR and CDR2 FQNEAQ (reference sequence). V gave up 3 bases and J gave up 10 bases, with 15 bases separating them. The CDR3 DNA follows: TGTGCCAGCAGCTTTGGGGAGTTTTTAAGAAAACTGTTTTTT. Translation gives CASSFGEFLRKLFF.

V and J are TRBV4-1 and TRBJ1-5; D perhaps matches TRBD1 (6 bases). Germline V gene sequence: CDR1 MGHRA, CDR2 YSYEKL. Trimming cost V 4 bases and J 4 bases, with 17 bases left between them. The CDR3 runs to 16 residues. In nucleotides, the CDR3 is TGCGCCAGCAGCCCCCAGGACAGTTGGGGGAATCAGCCCCAGCATTTT. This codes for CASSPQDSWGNQPQHF.

This sequence joins TRBV10-3 and TRBJ1-2; maybe TRBD1 (5 bases). Trimming pared 2 bases from V and 4 bases from J, leaving 8 bases between. CDR3 size: 13 residues. Germline values: CDR1 ENHRY, CDR2 SYGVKD. CDR3 bases: TGTGCCATCAGTGAGGACGACAGCTATGGCTACACCTTC. It specifies CAISEDDSYGYTF.

The V and J genes are TRBV6-4 and TRBJ2-5, with 8 bases aligning to TRBD2. The germline V gene encodes CDR1 MRHNA and CDR2 SNTAGT. After removal of 6 bases from V and 5 bases from J, the junction contained 2 bases not matched to a gene. The CDR3 covers 12 residues. CDR3 sequence: CASRAGVETQYF. The CDR3 DNA reads as TGTGCCAGCAGAGCGGGAGTGGAGACCCAGTACTTC.

This clone appeared a single time. J is TRBJ1-4 and V is TRBV7-9; maybe TRBD1 (6 bases). CDR1 is SEHNR, CDR2 FQNEAQ, per germline (reference sequence). The CDR3 runs to 13 residues. Trimming pared 5 bases from V and 5 bases from J, leaving 9 bases between. Here the CDR3 DNA reads TGTGCCAGCAGCAGGACAGTGAATGAAAAACTGTTTTTT. This codes for CASSRTVNEKLFF.